The 14 T cell receptor beta chains below all came from one sample that was sequenced in a study of Graves' ophthalmopathy and Graves' hyperthyroidism. Using RNA transcripts, the TCR beta CDR3 regions were amplified. After a first-round RT-PCR with HTBI primers, a second-round multiplex PCR was run. TCRdb itself ran the multiplex PCR reads through MiXCR, one entry per CDR3 protein. The sample contains 680,000 or so distinct CDR3 sequences, approximately 22% of which appear only once. The sequenced material came from peripheral blood. All receptors derive from a woman under 30 with stable Graves' hyperthyroidism. Some clones in this sample may be carry-over from other donors' samples.

This clonotype appeared many times. The V call is TRBV6-5, the J call TRBJ2-7, with a tentative D call TRBD2 (6 bases). CDR1 is MNHEY and CDR2 is SVGAGI in the germline V gene. The V and J ends lost 2 bases and 9 bases respectively, with 20 bases between them. This CDR3 contains 15 residues. CDR3 DNA sequence: TGTGCCAGCAGTTACCCGGCGGGACGCGGAGGGACGCAGTACTTC. Its translation is CASSYPAGRGGTQYF.

This clonotype came up many times. V and J are TRBV6-1 and TRBJ2-7, with D perhaps matching TRBD2 (5 bases). V lost 8 bases and J lost 0, with 11 bases in between. Germline assignment: CDR1 MNHNS and CDR2 SASEGT. This CDR3 region has 13 residues. The CDR3 DNA follows: TGTGCCAGCGGAGAGGGAATCTCCTACGAGCAGTACTTC. Amino acids: CASGEGISYEQYF.

This clonotype has a count of ten or more. The chain uses TRBV27 and TRBJ2-5; 11 bases match TRBD2. The trim removed 5 bases at V and 2 bases at J, leaving 7 bases unmatched. This CDR3 has 16 residues. CDR1 is MNHEY, CDR2 SMNVEV, per germline (reference sequence). The CDR3 DNA follows: TGTGCCAGCAGTCCCTTAGCGGGGGGGCCGCAAGAGACCCAGTACTTC. Its protein product is CASSPLAGGPQETQYF.

This clonotype was counted between two and nine times. The chain carries TRBV3-1 and TRBJ1-2, with D possibly matching TRBD1 (5 bases). CDR3 size: 13 residues. V was clipped by 1 base and J by 10 bases, with 13 bases between them. In germline, CDR1 is LGHDT, CDR2 YNNKEL (reference sequence). The CDR3 DNA reads TGTGCCAGCAGCCAAGGTTCACAGGCGGACTACACCTTC. Translation: CASSQGSQADYTF.

This clonotype has a count of ten or more. The rearrangement links TRBV10-3 to TRBJ2-7, with 7 bases aligning to TRBD1. Germline values: CDR1 ENHRY, CDR2 SYGVKD. Germline trimming cut 6 bases from V and 3 bases from J; bases unmatched to any gene: 23. The CDR3 has 19 residues. This CDR3 reads CAISDRQGVSAIQHYEQYF. The CDR3 DNA follows: TGTGCCATCAGCGATCGACAGGGCGTTTCCGCCATCCAGCACTACGAGCAGTACTTC.

This clonotype has ten or more counts. This chain joins TRBV3-1 and TRBJ1-2; no firm D call. The ends were cut back, 6 bases at V and 7 bases at J, with 9 bases in the middle. Germline V gene data show CDR1 as LGHDT and CDR2 as YNNKEL (reference sequence). The CDR3 extends over 11 amino acids. This chain's CDR3 is CASSRNSGYTF. CDR3 coding DNA: TGTGCCAGCAGTCGGAACAGTGGCTACACCTTC.

This clonotype appeared many times. Here the CDR3 reads CASSPSGLVETQYF. The CDR3 bases are TGTGCCAGCAGCCCCTCGGGACTAGTGGAGACCCAGTACTTC. V is TRBV12-3 or TRBV12-4 and J is TRBJ2-5; 8 bases are shared with TRBD2. The CDR3 contains 14 residues. The trim removed 6 bases at V and 5 bases at J, leaving 8 bases unmatched.

This clonotype was observed many times. The V call is TRBV20-1, the J call TRBJ2-5; D possibly matches TRBD1 or TRBD2 (5 bases each). Germline V gene data show CDR1 as DFQATT and CDR2 as SNEGSKA (reference sequence). Between the trimmed V and J ends, which lost 6 bases and 5 bases, there was a span of 10 bases. This CDR3 contains 11 residues. The CDR3 DNA sequence: TGCAGTGCCCAGGGACGGGAGACCCAGTACTTC. This translates into CSAQGRETQYF.

The rearrangement links TRBV7-2 to TRBJ2-2; perhaps TRBD1 as D (6 bases). Germline CDR1 is SGHTA and CDR2 is FQGNSA. CDR3 length equals 14 residues. Between the trimmed V and J ends, which lost 2 bases and 6 bases, there was a span of 10 bases. The CDR3: CASSLIRQAGELFF. The CDR3 DNA sequence: TGTGCCAGCAGCTTAATCAGACAGGCCGGGGAGCTGTTTTTT.

This clonotype was picked up many times. The chain couples TRBV7-2 to TRBJ1-3; possible D gene TRBD1, 5 bases. The CDR3 runs 14 residues. CDR1 is SGHTA, CDR2 FQGNSA, per germline. Trimming stripped 5 bases from V and 4 bases from J, with 12 bases between. CDR3 DNA sequence: TGTGCCAGCAGCCTGGACAAAGGGGGAAACACCATATATTTT. It translates to CASSLDKGGNTIYF.

Many counts were recorded for this clonotype. The rearrangement uses TRBV6-2 or TRBV6-3 and TRBJ1-2; D not certain. The CDR3 covers 15 residues. V shed 2 bases and J shed 8 bases, with 18 bases lying between them. Germline loops: CDR1 MNHEY, CDR2 SVGEGT. The CDR3 sequence: CASSYDDTVAMGYTF. The CDR3 DNA sequence: TGTGCCAGCAGTTACGATGACACGGTTGCTATGGGCTACACCTTC.

The table lists this clonotype with many counts. The J gene is TRBJ1-2, the V gene TRBV29-1, with D possibly being TRBD1 (6 bases). Trimming removed 3 bases from V and 6 bases from J, with 8 bases in between. CDR1 is SQVTM, CDR2 ANQGSEA, per germline. CDR3 length: 11 residues. CDR3 in DNA: TGCAGCGTTGAGGGGGCACATGGCTACACCTTC. Translation gives CSVEGAHGYTF.

This clonotype has a count of ten or more. J is TRBJ1-5 and V is TRBV2; TRBD1 aligns across 8 bases. Germline assignment: CDR1 SNHLY and CDR2 FYNNEI. The CDR3 totals 15 residues. V lost 6 bases to trimming and J lost 2 bases; unmatched junction nucleotides: 6. For the CDR3, the DNA is TGTGCCAGCAGACCCGGGACAGGAGGCAATCAGCCCCAGCATTTT. Its translation: CASRPGTGGNQPQHF.

As regards this clonotype: This may arise from a read error, as a much more abundant clone is one base away. The rearrangement uses TRBV30 and TRBJ1-1; unclear D gene. The length of the CDR3 is 11 residues. CDR1 and CDR2 (germline): GTSNPN, SVGIG (reference sequence). Trimming removed 3 bases at V and 2 bases at J, with 4 bases between. CDR3 in DNA: TGTGCCTGGAGCGACAACACTGAAGCTTTCTTT. Translated, it gives CAWSDNTEAFF.